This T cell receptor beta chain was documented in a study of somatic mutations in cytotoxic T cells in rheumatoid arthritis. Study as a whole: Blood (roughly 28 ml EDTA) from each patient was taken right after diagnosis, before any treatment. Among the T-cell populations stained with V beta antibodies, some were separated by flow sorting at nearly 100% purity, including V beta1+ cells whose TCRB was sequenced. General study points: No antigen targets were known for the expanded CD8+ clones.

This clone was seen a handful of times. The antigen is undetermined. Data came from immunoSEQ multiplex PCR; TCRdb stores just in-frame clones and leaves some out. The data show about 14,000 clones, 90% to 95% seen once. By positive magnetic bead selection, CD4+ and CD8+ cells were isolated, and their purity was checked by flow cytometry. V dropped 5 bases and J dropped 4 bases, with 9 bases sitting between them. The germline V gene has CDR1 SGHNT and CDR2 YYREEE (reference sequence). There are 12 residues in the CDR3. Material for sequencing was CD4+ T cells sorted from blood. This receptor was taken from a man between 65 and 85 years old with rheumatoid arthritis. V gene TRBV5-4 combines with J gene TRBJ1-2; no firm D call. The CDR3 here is CASSAGSYGYTF. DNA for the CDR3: TGTGCCAGCAGTGCGGGGAGCTATGGCTACACCTTC.